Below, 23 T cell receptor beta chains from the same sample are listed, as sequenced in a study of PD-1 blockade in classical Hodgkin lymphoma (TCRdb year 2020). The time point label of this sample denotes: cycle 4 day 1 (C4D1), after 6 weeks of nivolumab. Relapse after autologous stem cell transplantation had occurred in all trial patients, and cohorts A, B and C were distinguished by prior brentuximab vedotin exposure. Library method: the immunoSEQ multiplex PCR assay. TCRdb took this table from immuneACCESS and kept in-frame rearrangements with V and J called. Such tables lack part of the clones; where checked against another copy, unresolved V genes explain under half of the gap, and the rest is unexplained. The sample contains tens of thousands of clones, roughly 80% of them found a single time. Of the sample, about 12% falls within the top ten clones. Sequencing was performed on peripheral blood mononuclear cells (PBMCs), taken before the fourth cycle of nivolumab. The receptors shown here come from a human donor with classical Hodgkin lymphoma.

The CDR3 protein is CASSLGRGSAFEAFF. CDR3 DNA sequence: TGCGCCAGCAGCTTGGGTCGCGGAAGCGCTTTTGAAGCTTTCTTT. This chain joins TRBV5-1 and TRBJ1-1; no firm D call. V was pared by 0 bases and J by 7 bases, with 16 bases between. Germline CDR1 SGHRS, CDR2 YFSETQ. The CDR3 loop spans 15 amino acids.

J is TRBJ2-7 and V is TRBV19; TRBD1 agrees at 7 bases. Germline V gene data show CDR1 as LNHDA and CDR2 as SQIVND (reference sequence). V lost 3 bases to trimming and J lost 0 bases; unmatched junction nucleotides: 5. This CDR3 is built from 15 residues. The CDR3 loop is CASSIVTGASYEQYF. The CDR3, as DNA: TGTGCCAGTAGTATTGTAACAGGGGCCTCCTACGAGCAGTACTTC.

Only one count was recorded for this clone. This CDR3 is CASSVAVDTGELFF. The CDR3 bases are TGTGCCAGCAGCGTAGCTGTGGACACCGGGGAGCTGTTTTTT. The chain combines TRBV9 with TRBJ2-2, with D uncertain. V was cut by 0 bases and J by 3 bases, with 6 bases left in between. In germline, CDR1 is SGDLS, CDR2 YYNGEE. CDR3 size: 14 residues.

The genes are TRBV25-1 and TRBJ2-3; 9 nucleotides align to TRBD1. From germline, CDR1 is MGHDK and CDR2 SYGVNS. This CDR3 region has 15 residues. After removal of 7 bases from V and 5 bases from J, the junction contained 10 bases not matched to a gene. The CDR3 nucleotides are TGTGCCAGCACCCAGACAGGGGGTATTCAAGATACGCAGTATTTT. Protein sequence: CASTQTGGIQDTQYF.

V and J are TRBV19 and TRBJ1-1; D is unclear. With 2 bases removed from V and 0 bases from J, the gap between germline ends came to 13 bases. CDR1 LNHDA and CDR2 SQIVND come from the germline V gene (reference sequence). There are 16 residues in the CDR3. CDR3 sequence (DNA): TGTGCCAGTAGTATAAAGGGAGGTGTAATGAACACTGAAGCTTTCTTT. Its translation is CASSIKGGVMNTEAFF.

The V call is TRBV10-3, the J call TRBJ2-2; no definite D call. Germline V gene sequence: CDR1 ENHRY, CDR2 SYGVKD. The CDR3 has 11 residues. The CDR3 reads CATSRTGELFF. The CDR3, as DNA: TGTGCGACCAGCCGTACCGGGGAGCTGTTTTTT.

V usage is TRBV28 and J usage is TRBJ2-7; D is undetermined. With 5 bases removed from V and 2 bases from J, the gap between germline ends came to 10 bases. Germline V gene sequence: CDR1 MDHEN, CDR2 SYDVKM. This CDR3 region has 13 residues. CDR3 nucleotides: TGTGCCAGCAGTCCCAACTTGGCCTACGAGCAGTACTTC. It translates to CASSPNLAYEQYF. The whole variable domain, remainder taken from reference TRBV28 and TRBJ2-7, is DVKVTQSSRYLVKRTGEKVFLECVQDMDHENMFWYRQDPGLGLRLIYFSYDVKMKEKGDIPEGYSVSREKKERFSLILESASTNQTSMYLCASSPNLAYEQYFGPGTRLTVT.

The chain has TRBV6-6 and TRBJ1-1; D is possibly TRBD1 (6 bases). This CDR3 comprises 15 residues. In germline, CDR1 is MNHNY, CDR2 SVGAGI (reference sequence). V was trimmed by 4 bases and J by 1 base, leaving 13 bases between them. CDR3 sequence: CASSLTGSRNTEAFF. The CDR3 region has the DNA TGTGCCAGCAGTTTAACAGGGAGTAGGAACACTGAAGCTTTCTTT.

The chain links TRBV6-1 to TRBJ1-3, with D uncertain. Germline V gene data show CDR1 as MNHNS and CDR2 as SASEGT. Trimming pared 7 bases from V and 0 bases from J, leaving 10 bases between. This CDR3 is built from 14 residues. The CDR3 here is CASKGRTSGNTIYF. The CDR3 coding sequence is TGTGCCAGCAAGGGCAGGACCTCTGGAAACACCATATATTTT.

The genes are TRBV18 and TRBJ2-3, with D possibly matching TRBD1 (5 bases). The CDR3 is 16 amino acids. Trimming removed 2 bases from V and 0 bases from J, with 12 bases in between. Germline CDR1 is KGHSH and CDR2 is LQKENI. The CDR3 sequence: CASSPGDSSSTDTQYF. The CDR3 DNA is TGTGCCAGCTCACCAGGAGACAGCTCTAGCACAGATACGCAGTATTTT.

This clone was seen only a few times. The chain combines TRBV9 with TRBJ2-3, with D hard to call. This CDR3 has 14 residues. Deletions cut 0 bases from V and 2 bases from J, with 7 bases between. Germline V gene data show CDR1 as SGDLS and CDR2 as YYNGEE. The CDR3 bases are TGTGCCAGCAGCGTAGAGATGGCCACAGATACGCAGTATTTT. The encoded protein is CASSVEMATDTQYF.

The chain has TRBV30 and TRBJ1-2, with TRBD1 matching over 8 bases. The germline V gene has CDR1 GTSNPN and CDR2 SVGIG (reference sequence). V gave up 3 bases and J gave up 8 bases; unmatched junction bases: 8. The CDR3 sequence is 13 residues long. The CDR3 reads CAWSGQGGGGYTF. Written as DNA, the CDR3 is TGTGCCTGGAGCGGACAGGGTGGGGGCGGCTACACCTTC.

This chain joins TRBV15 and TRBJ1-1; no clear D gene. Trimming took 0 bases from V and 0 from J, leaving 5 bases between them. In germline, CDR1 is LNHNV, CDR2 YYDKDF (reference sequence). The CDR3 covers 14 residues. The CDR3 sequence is CATSRDNMNTEAFF. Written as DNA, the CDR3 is TGTGCCACCAGCAGAGATAACATGAACACTGAAGCTTTCTTT.

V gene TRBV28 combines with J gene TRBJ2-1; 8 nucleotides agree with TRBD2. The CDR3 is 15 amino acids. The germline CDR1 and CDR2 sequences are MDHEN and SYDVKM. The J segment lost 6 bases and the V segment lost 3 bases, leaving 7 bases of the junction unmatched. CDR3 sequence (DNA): TGTGCCAGCAGTTTCCGAGCGGGAGCTATCAATGAGCAGTTCTTC. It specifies CASSFRAGAINEQFF.

CDR3 bases: TGTGCCAGCAGCTTAGCTACCCGACAGGGTTTAGGCGGGGAGCTGTTTTTT. Its protein is CASSLATRQGLGGELFF. The V and J genes are TRBV7-6 and TRBJ2-2, with 7 bases aligning to TRBD1. The CDR3 has 17 residues. V dropped 0 bases and J dropped 7; count of bases not matched to a gene: 11. CDR1 is SGHVS and CDR2 is FNYEAQ in the germline V gene.

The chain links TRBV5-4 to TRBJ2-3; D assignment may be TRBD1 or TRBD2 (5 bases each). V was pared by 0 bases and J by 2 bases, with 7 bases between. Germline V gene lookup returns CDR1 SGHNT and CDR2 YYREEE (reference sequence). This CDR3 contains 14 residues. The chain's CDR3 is CASSLGGTTDTQYF. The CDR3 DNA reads TGTGCCAGCAGCTTGGGAGGGACCACAGATACGCAGTATTTT.

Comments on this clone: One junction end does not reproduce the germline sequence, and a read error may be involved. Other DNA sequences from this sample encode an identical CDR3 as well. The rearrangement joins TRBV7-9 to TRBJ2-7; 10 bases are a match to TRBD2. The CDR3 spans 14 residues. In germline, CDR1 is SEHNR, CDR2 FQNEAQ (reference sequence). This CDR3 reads CASSLAGVDYEQYF. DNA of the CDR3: TGTGCCAGCAGCCTAGCGGGAGTTGACTACGAGCAGTACTTC.

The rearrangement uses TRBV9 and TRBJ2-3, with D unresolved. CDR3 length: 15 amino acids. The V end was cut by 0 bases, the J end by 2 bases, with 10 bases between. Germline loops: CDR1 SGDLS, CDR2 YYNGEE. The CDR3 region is CASSVGPESTDTQYF. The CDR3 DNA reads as TGTGCCAGCAGCGTAGGGCCAGAATCCACAGATACGCAGTATTTT.

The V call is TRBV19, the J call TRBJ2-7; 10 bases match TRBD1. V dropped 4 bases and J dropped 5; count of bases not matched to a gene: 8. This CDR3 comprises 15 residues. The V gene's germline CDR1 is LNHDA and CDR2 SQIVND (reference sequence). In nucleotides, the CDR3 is TGTGCCAGTAGTAGGGGACAGGGGATCGCCCACGAGCAGTACTTC. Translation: CASSRGQGIAHEQYF.

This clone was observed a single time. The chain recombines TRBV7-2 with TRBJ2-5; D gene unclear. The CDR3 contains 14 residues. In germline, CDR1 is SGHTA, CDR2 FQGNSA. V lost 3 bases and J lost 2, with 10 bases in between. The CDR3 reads CASSLFRLQETQYF. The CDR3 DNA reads TGTGCCAGCAGCTTGTTTCGGCTTCAAGAGACCCAGTACTTC.

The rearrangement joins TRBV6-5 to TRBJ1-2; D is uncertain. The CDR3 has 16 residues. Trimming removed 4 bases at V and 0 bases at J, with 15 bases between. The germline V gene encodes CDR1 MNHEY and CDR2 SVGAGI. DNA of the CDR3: TGTGCCAGCAGTTTTGTAGGAGACGGAGCTAACTATGGCTACACCTTC. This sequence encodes CASSFVGDGANYGYTF.

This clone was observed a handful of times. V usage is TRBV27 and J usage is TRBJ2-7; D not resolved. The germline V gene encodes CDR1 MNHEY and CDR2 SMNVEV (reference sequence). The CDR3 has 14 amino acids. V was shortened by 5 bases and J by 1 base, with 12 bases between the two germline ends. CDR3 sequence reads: CASSTFPPSYEQYF. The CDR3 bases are TGTGCCAGCAGTACATTCCCCCCTTCCTACGAGCAGTACTTC.

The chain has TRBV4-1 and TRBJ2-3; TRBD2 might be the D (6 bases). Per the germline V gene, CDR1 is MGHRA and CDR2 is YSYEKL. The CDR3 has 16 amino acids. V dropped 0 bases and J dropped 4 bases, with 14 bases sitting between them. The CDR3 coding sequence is TGCGCCAGCAGCCAAGACGGGCGGGGAGTCGCAGATACGCAGTATTTT. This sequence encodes CASSQDGRGVADTQYF.